The sample holds many counts of the clone carrying this T cell receptor (beta chain). With iRepertoire HTBI primers and Arm-PCR of CDR3 regions, TCR beta libraries were built. TCRdb independently ran MiXCR on the multiplex PCR reads; one entry per CDR3 protein. The sample yields approximately 460,000 distinct CDR3 sequences, 16% seen once. V lost 0 bases and J 9 bases, leaving 12 bases between the germline ends. CDR3 length equals 13 residues. Germline V gene lookup returns CDR1 DFQATT and CDR2 SNEGSKA (reference sequence). Time point in this sample: newly diagnosed GD, antithyroid drugs for less than 3 months. Following extraction of RNA from PBMCs, that RNA was used to make the TCR library. The data are from a study of regulatory T cells in long-lasting Graves disease. This sample was also put to use in a study of T cells in Graves' hyperthyroidism and ophthalmopathy.

The chain has TRBV20-1 and TRBJ2-1, with D hard to call. This clonotype was obtained from a woman aged 25 to 39 with Graves disease. Sequencing used peripheral blood mononuclear cells (PBMCs), obtained at new diagnosis, from a patient treated with antithyroid drugs. The CDR3 sequence is CSARDSWVGEQFF. The CDR3 bases are TGCAGTGCTAGAGATTCCTGGGTCGGTGAGCAGTTCTTC.